This record covers a single TCR beta chain. Its antigen is unidentified. Per the original data handling: ImmunoSEQ junction-only sequences lacked quality scores, so their filtering differed. Generated by immunoSEQ multiplex PCR, the TCRdb table keeps only in-frame clones and is missing some. V, J and clone size reflect that table, while D and trimming were determined from the DNA. The sample records nearly 1,000,000 clones, over 75% being singletons. This entry is derived from a study of shared clonotypes between healthy human individuals. Points from the study as a whole: Investigators expected sequencing depth to affect clonotype sharing among donors. Larger richness was generally estimated for naive than memory subsets.

J gave up 10 bases and V 3 bases, and 5 bases lay outside the gene matches. This CDR3 comprises 12 residues. Germline CDR1 SGHDT, CDR2 YYEEEE. The J gene is TRBJ1-2, the V gene TRBV5-6; 8 nucleotides line up with TRBD1. Sequences were obtained from memory CD4+ T cells sorted from blood. Subset described: CD45RA-negative fraction. This clonotype was obtained from a man aged 18 to 29 in good health. CDR3 sequence reads: CASSWGDRTYTF. CDR3 DNA: TGTGCCAGCAGCTGGGGGGACAGGACCTACACCTTC.